Included here is one T cell receptor beta chain sequence, with context. Its antigen is still unknown. V was cut by 4 bases and J by 10 bases, with 9 bases left in between. Germline-derived CDR1 and CDR2 are SGDLS and YYNGEE. The CDR3 runs 11 residues. This sample is drawn from a study of cytomegalovirus exposure and HLA in healthy donors. About the study: The Caucasian-associated ancestry cluster contained 65% to 85% of the approximately 400 genotyped donors.

Study-level points and caveats: Researchers reported in a later analysis that common viral pathogens appeared linked to several top clusters. There were about 160 TCR beta chains listed as cytomegalovirus-associated. Productive rates of about 87% or about 30% were seen for most TCR beta V segments in an earlier analysis.

The PCR used 60 Vbeta and 13 Jbeta primers. Libraries were prepared by immunoSEQ multiplex PCR; TCRdb keeps only in-frame clonotypes and omits some of them. The sample has 100,000 to 150,000 clones, roughly 80% seen once; the top ten hold around 18%. Sequenced sample: PBMCs. The rearrangement links TRBV9 to TRBJ1-5; D not resolved. The TCR originated in a man younger than 35 in good health and CMV-seropositive. The CDR3 DNA reads TGTGCCAGCAGCCTCTTTAAACCCCAGCATTTT. Protein product: CASSLFKPQHF.